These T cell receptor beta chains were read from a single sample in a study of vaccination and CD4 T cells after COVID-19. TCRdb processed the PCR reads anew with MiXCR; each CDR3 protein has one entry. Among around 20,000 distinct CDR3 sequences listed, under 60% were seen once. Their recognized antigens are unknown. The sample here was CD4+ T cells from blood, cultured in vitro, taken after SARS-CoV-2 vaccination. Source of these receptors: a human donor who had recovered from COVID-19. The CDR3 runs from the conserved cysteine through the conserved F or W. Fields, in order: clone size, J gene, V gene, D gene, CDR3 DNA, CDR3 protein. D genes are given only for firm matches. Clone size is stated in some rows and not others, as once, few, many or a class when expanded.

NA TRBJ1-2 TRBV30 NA TGTGCCTGGAGTGTACCGCGGGTGAGGGGCTACACCTTC CAWSVPRVRGYTF
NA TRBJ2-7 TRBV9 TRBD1 TGTGCCAGCAGCGTATTAGACAGGGCGGATATCTACGAGCAGTACTTC CASSVLDRADIYEQYF
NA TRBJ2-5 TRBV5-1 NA TGCGCCAGCAGCTGGTCAGGGGGGGAGACCCAGTACTTC CASSWSGGETQYF
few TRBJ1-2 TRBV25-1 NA TGTGCCAGCAGTGCCGGATTCTATGGCTACACCTTC CASSAGFYGYTF
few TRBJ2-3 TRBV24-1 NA TGTGCCACCAGTGAAACCTCCGGGACTCACACAGATACGCAGTATTTT CATSETSGTHTDTQYF
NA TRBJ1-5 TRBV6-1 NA TGTGCCAGCAGTCCCTTTCCCGCTTGGGATCAGCCCCAGCATTTT CASSPFPAWDQPQHF
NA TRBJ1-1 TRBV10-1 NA TGCGCCAGCAATGCCGCCGAACAGAGCTTT CASNAAEQSF
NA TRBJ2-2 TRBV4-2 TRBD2 TGTGCCAGCAGCCGCCGGACTAGCGGGAGGGGCACCGGGGAGCTGTTTTTT CASSRRTSGRGTGELFF
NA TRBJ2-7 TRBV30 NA TGTGCCTGGAGTTTAAAGGGGGGGTCCTACGAGCAGTACTTC CAWSLKGGSYEQYF
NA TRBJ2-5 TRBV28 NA TGTGCCAGCAGACCCGCGGGGCAAGAGACCCAGTACTTC CASRPAGQETQYF
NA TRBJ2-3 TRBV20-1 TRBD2 TGCAGTGCTAGCACCCTAAAAGCGGGAGGGCCGAAAGATACGCAGTATTTT CSASTLKAGGPKDTQYF
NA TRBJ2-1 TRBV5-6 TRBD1 TGTGCCAGCAGCTCCGCAACAGGGGGCGGCGATGAGCAGTTCTTC CASSSATGGGDEQFF
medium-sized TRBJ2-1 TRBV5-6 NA TGTGCCAGCAGCTTGTACTTCTCAGGGCTTTTAGGGAATGAGCAGTTCTTC CASSLYFSGLLGNEQFF
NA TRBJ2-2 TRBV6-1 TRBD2 TGTGCCAGCAGTCGACTAGCGGGGGGCAGAAACACCGGGGAGCTGTTTTTT CASSRLAGGRNTGELFF
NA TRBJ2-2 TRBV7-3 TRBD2 TGTGCCAGCAGCTTAAGGGCGGGGGGGCCCAACACCGGGGAGCTGTTTTTT CASSLRAGGPNTGELFF
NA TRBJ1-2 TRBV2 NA TGTGCCAGCAGAGGGGACGGCCATGGCTACACCTTC CASRGDGHGYTF
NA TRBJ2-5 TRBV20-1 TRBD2 TGCAGTGCAGCACCGGGACTAGCGGAGACCCAGTACTTC CSAAPGLAETQYF
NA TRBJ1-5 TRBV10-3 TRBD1 TGTGCCATCAGTGAGGGACAGGGGGCTACTCAGCCCCAGCATTTT CAISEGQGATQPQHF
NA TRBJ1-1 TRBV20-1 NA TGCAGTGCCCGAAAGGGGAACACTGAAGCTTTCTTT CSARKGNTEAFF
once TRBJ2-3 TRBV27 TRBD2 TGTGCCAGCAGACAAACTAGCGGGAGGGAAGGAGATACGCAGTATTTT CASRQTSGREGDTQYF
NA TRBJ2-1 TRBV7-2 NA TGTGCCAGCAGCTTAGTAAGGGACAATGAGCAGTTCTTC CASSLVRDNEQFF
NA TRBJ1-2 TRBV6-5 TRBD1 TGTGCCAGCAGTTACTCACCGACAGGGACCAATGGCTACACCTTC CASSYSPTGTNGYTF
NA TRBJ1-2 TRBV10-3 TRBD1 TGTGCCATCAGTGAGTTGGGACAGGGGGAGAATGGCTACACCTTC CAISELGQGENGYTF
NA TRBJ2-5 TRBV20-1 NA TGCAGTGCCTCAAGGCGGCGGACTCTCCAAGAGACCCAGTACTTC CSASRRRTLQETQYF
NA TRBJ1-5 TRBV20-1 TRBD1 TGCAGTGCTAGAGATGAGGCGGGGTCAGGGGGTATCGGGCAGCCCCAGCATTTT CSARDEAGSGGIGQPQHF
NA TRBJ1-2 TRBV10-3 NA TGTGCCCTCTCTCCGGGCAGAGCCCTCTATGGCTACACCTTC CALSPGRALYGYTF
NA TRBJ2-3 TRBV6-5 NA TGTGCCAGCAGTTACTCGAGGGGTGTGAGCACAGATACGCAGTATTTT CASSYSRGVSTDTQYF
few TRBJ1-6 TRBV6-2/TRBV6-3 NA TGTGCCAGCAGTGGGACGGACGGCCTTTTTCGAAACTTT CASSGTDGLFRNF
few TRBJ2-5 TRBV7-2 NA TGTGCCAGCAGCTTAGTGTCGTTAGGCAGTGAGACCCAGTACTTC CASSLVSLGSETQYF
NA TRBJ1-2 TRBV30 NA TGTGCCTGGAGTGTTTGGGGGGGCTACACCTTC CAWSVWGGYTF
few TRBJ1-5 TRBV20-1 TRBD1 TGCAGTGCAGCCACAGGGGGGACCCAGCCCCAGCATTTT CSAATGGTQPQHF
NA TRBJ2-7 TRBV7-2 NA TGTGCCAGCAGCTTAGACAGGTTTTACGAGCAGTACTTC CASSLDRFYEQYF
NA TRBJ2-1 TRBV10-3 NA TGTGCCATCAGTGAGGCTGGGGGGGCCCTTTCCAGGTTCTTC CAISEAGGALSRFF
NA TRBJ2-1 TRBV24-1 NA TGTGCCACCTCAACAGGGCTCTTTGGCAATGAGCAGTTCTTC CATSTGLFGNEQFF
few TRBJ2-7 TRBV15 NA TGTGCCACCAGTTCTGCTAGGGGGTTCTACGAGCAGTACTTC CATSSARGFYEQYF
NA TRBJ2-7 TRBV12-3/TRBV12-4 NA TGTGCCAGCAGTTTAGCGGGAGGCTCCTACGAGCAGTACTTC CASSLAGGSYEQYF
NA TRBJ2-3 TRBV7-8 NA TGTGCCAGCAGCACATCCTCCCGGGAGACCGATACGCAGTATTTT CASSTSSRETDTQYF
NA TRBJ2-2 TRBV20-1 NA TGCAGTGCTAAACAGGGAGGTGAAGCCGGGAAGCTGTTTTTT CSAKQGGEAGKLFF
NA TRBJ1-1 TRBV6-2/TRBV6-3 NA TGTGCCAGCGTTACCCATCGAGGGAGGAACACTGAAGCTTTCTTT CASVTHRGRNTEAFF
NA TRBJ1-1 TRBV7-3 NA TGTGCCAGCAGCTTATTGGGGGGGGACACTGAAGCTTTCTTT CASSLLGGDTEAFF